This T cell receptor (beta chain) originates from a study of T cells after somatic rescue of genetic block. Clones were read by immunoSEQ multiplex PCR, and TCRdb kept only the in-frame ones, dropping some. Seen here are tens of thousands of clones, over 80% observed once, and the top ten hold around 1.5%. Looked up from germline, CDR1 is MGHDK and CDR2 is SYGVNS. The length of the CDR3 is 13 residues. Trimming removed 2 bases at V and 3 bases at J, with 7 bases between. Sequences were obtained from peripheral blood mononuclear cells (PBMCs). The origin of this receptor is a woman under 30. V gene TRBV25-1 combines with J gene TRBJ1-2, with no clear D. The CDR3 loop is CASSENSYYGYTF. CDR3 nucleotides: TGTGCCAGCAGTGAAAACAGCTACTATGGCTACACCTTC.